These 22 T cell receptor beta chains originate from one sample sequenced in a study of T cell repertoires in cytomegalovirus infection. Via MiXCR, TCRdb re-called the reads, giving one row per CDR3 protein. The data contain roughly 300,000 distinct CDR3 sequences, 8% to 10% of them singletons. Sequenced: PBMCs. The receptors were gathered from a human donor in good health (CMV status not recorded). Some clones in this sample may be carry-over from other donors' samples.

This clonotype has just a few counts. The rearrangement uses TRBV30 and TRBJ2-3; D may be TRBD2 (5 bases). Trimming removed 8 bases from V and 1 base from J, with 10 bases in between. This CDR3 has 12 amino acids. Germline V lookup: CDR1 GTSNPN, CDR2 SVGIG (reference sequence). CDR3 in amino acids: CARGGGTDTQYF. CDR3 DNA sequence: TGTGCCCGCGGAGGTGGCACAGATACGCAGTATTTT.

The V and J genes are TRBV29-1 and TRBJ1-5; 9 bases line up with TRBD1. The CDR3 consists of 14 residues. The trim removed 7 bases at V and 7 bases at J, leaving 11 bases unmatched. Germline values: CDR1 SQVTM, CDR2 ANQGSEA. CDR3 region: CSALEGTGKQPQHF. The CDR3 DNA reads TGCAGCGCTCTCGAAGGGACAGGGAAGCAGCCCCAGCATTTT.

Many counts were recorded for this clonotype. The DNA for the CDR3 is TGTGCCAGCAGCTTAGTGGACCAGGGGTACGAGCAGTACTTC. It yields the protein CASSLVDQGYEQYF. This sequence joins TRBV7-2 and TRBJ2-7; TRBD1 might be the D (6 bases). V gave up 1 base and J gave up 4 bases, with 11 bases separating them. CDR3 length: 14 residues. Germline values: CDR1 SGHTA, CDR2 FQGNSA.

The chain couples TRBV4-2 to TRBJ1-1; D remains unclear. Germline V CDR1 and CDR2: LGHNA, YNFKEQ. The CDR3 spans 12 residues. The V and J ends lost 0 bases and 7 bases respectively, with 6 bases between them. The CDR3 DNA reads TGTGCCAGCAGCCAAGACATGTTTGAAGCTTTCTTT. Translation: CASSQDMFEAFF.

This clonotype has at least ten counts. V gene TRBV4-2 combines with J gene TRBJ2-5; D is possibly TRBD1 (6 bases). Germline loops: CDR1 LGHNA, CDR2 YNFKEQ. This CDR3 is 14 amino acids long. Trimming cost V 2 bases and J 7 bases, with 14 bases left between them. This CDR3 reads CASSQSNRVGTQYF. DNA for the CDR3: TGTGCCAGCAGCCAATCGAACAGGGTGGGGACCCAGTACTTC.

There are many counts of this clonotype. This sequence joins TRBV6-1 and TRBJ1-2, with D perhaps TRBD1 (6 bases). Trimming left V 5 bases short and J 8 bases short, with 18 bases between. Germline V gives CDR1 MNHNS, CDR2 SASEGT. CDR3 length: 14 residues. The DNA for the CDR3 is TGTGCCAGCAGTCCCCAGGGCAGGGGCGGAGGCTACACCTTC. It yields the protein CASSPQGRGGGYTF.

This clonotype qualifies as medium-sized (0.01 to 0.1%). The rearrangement uses TRBV7-2 and TRBJ2-3; D is uncertain. V dropped 2 bases and J dropped 6 bases, with 21 bases sitting between them. This CDR3 comprises 17 residues. The germline CDR1 and CDR2 sequences are SGHTA and FQGNSA. The CDR3 region has the DNA TGTGCCAGCAGCTTAATGGGCGTGCGGTCTGGCTCGGATACGCAGTATTTT. Translated, it gives CASSLMGVRSGSDTQYF.

This chain connects TRBV5-4 to TRBJ2-7; tentatively, D is TRBD2 (7 bases). Per the germline V gene, CDR1 is SGHNT and CDR2 is YYREEE (reference sequence). The V end was cut by 0 bases, the J end by 3 bases, with 16 bases between. CDR3 length: 16 amino acids. The CDR3 region has the DNA TGTGCCAGCAGCTTGGCCCCCGCGGGGGCCCTCTACGAGCAGTACTTC. This sequence encodes CASSLAPAGALYEQYF.

This clonotype was found a few times. The gene calls are TRBV27 and TRBJ1-1; D is uncertain. Germline CDR1 is MNHEY and CDR2 is SMNVEV (reference sequence). The CDR3 has 12 residues. V lost 7 bases and J 0 bases, leaving 6 bases between the germline ends. CDR3 nucleotides: TGTGCCAGCAAAGCGATGAACACTGAAGCTTTCTTT. Amino acids: CASKAMNTEAFF.

This clonotype was observed at least ten times. V usage is TRBV12-3 or TRBV12-4 and J usage is TRBJ2-4, with a possible D match to TRBD2 (6 bases). The CDR3 loop spans 16 amino acids. Deletions cut 3 bases from V and 3 bases from J, with 15 bases between. The CDR3 reads CASSLDGGVGKNIQYF. DNA of the CDR3: TGTGCCAGCAGTTTGGACGGGGGTGTAGGCAAAAACATTCAGTACTTC.

This clonotype was counted only a few times. CDR3 in DNA: TGTGCCAGCAGTCCAGCGGGAGCGGACACCGGGGAGCTGTTTTTT. This translates into CASSPAGADTGELFF. The V call is TRBV28, the J call TRBJ2-2, with 8 positions matching TRBD2. Germline V gene lookup returns CDR1 MDHEN and CDR2 SYDVKM. The ends lost 5 bases at V and 3 bases at J; junction bases unmatched: 5. The CDR3 has 15 residues.

The genes are TRBV7-6 and TRBJ2-3; TRBD2 agrees at 16 bases. This CDR3 is 18 amino acids long. The V gene's germline CDR1 is SGHVS and CDR2 FNYEAQ. J was trimmed by 4 bases and V by 0 bases; bases with no gene match: 4. The CDR3 reads CASSLAGTSGRAADTQYF. For the CDR3, the DNA is TGTGCCAGCAGCTTAGCGGGGACTAGCGGGAGGGCCGCAGATACGCAGTATTTT.

This clonotype showed up many times. The genes are TRBV11-2 and TRBJ2-5; 7 nucleotides line up with TRBD1. V dropped 5 bases and J dropped 5; count of bases not matched to a gene: 11. This CDR3 comprises 15 residues. The germline V gene has CDR1 SGHAT and CDR2 FQNNGV. The CDR3 DNA reads TGTGCCAGCAGCCAATACCCTAGGGGGCAGGAGACCCAGTACTTC. Translation gives CASSQYPRGQETQYF.

The genes are TRBV7-2 and TRBJ2-3, with a weak D call TRBD2 (6 bases). Trimming removed 8 bases at V and 2 bases at J, with 8 bases between. The CDR3 length is 12 residues. CDR1 SGHTA and CDR2 FQGNSA come from the germline V gene. As DNA, the CDR3 is TGTGCCAGCGGACTATTCACAGATACGCAGTATTTT. Its protein is CASGLFTDTQYF.

The table lists this clonotype with a few counts. The V call is TRBV28, the J call TRBJ1-3; a possible D gene is TRBD1 (5 bases). This CDR3 spans 13 amino acids. Between the trimmed V and J ends, which lost 6 bases and 3 bases, there was a span of 9 bases. Looked up from germline, CDR1 is MDHEN and CDR2 is SYDVKM. The CDR3 DNA sequence: TGTGCCAGCAGCCGGGGGTATGGAAACACCATATATTTT. Encoded protein: CASSRGYGNTIYF. Full variable domain (outside the CDR3, taken from reference TRBV28 and TRBJ1-3): DVKVTQSSRYLVKRTGEKVFLECVQDMDHENMFWYRQDPGLGLRLIYFSYDVKMKEKGDIPEGYSVSREKKERFSLILESASTNQTSMYLCASSRGYGNTIYFGEGSWLTVV.

The chain recombines TRBV7-3 with TRBJ2-7; 7 nucleotides align to TRBD2. V gave up 5 bases and J gave up 3 bases; unmatched junction bases: 25. The CDR3 length is 20 residues. From germline, CDR1 is SGHTA and CDR2 FQGTGA. The CDR3, as DNA: TGTGCCAGCAGCCCCGCCATTGGGGGGGACTACGTAGGTGTCGACTACGAGCAGTACTTC. Translated: CASSPAIGGDYVGVDYEQYF.

This clonotype was found many times. One end of the junction fails to match germline, which may point to a read error. The V call is TRBV12-3 or TRBV12-4, the J call TRBJ2-7; no clear D. This CDR3 has 12 amino acids. As DNA, the CDR3 is TGTGCCAGCAGCTTAGCAGCCTACGAGCAGTACTTC. It encodes CASSLAAYEQYF.

This clonotype appeared a few times. The chain has TRBV11-2 and TRBJ2-2; no reliable D call. This CDR3 region has 15 residues. The germline V gene has CDR1 SGHAT and CDR2 FQNNGV. V was pared by 5 bases and J by 3 bases, with 13 bases between. CDR3 loop: CASSPPGTYTGELFF. CDR3 sequence (DNA): TGTGCCAGCAGCCCTCCCGGCACGTACACCGGGGAGCTGTTTTTT.

This chain uses TRBV6-2 or TRBV6-3 with TRBJ2-1, with TRBD2 matching 11 bases. The ends lost 4 bases at V and 6 bases at J; junction bases unmatched: 11. Per germline, CDR1 MNHEY and CDR2 SVGEGT. The CDR3 length is 17 residues. The CDR3, as DNA: TGTGCCAGCAGTTTCGGGACTAGCGGACGCAGAATCAATGAGCAGTTCTTC. The encoded protein is CASSFGTSGRRINEQFF.

The V and J genes are TRBV6-6 and TRBJ1-3, with TRBD1 matching 9 bases. The CDR3 is made up of 17 amino acids. Germline assignment: CDR1 MNHNY and CDR2 SVGAGI (reference sequence). V dropped 4 bases and J dropped 5; count of bases not matched to a gene: 12. The CDR3 protein is CASSFRPGQGVRNTIYF. The CDR3 DNA is TGTGCCAGCAGTTTCCGACCGGGACAGGGAGTTAGAAACACCATATATTTT.

This clonotype has just a few counts. The chain joins TRBV28 to TRBJ1-2; no reliable D call. Trimming left V 3 bases short and J 4 bases short, with 6 bases between. The CDR3 length is 12 residues. Germline V CDR1 and CDR2: MDHEN, SYDVKM. CDR3: CASSFRLYGYTF. The CDR3 bases are TGTGCCAGCAGTTTCCGTCTCTATGGCTACACCTTC.

At least ten counts were recorded for this clonotype. This rearrangement joins TRBV7-9 to TRBJ2-3, with TRBD1 as a possible D gene (6 bases). The CDR3 covers 16 residues. Trimming cost V 5 bases and J 4 bases, with 19 bases left between them. CDR1 and CDR2 (germline): SEHNR, FQNEAQ (reference sequence). In DNA, the CDR3 is TGTGCCAGCAGCCCGACCCTCAGGGGCCGCGCAGATACGCAGTATTTT. Encoded protein: CASSPTLRGRADTQYF.